What follows is one TCR beta chain and its context. This clone has just a few counts. No antigen is known for it. Base quality data are lacking; no much larger clone is found one base away. This entry comes from a study of cytomegalovirus exposure and HLA in healthy donors (dated by TCRdb to about 2017). Regarding the complete study: An earlier analysis of 587 of the donors reported approximately 260 Gb of sequence data and around 100 million unique TCR beta sequences obtained from 180 million or so T cells. The later analysis used no new phenotypic data to find candidate immune exposures, relying instead on TCR beta sequences and their occurrence across donors. Genome-wide SNP genotypes for about 65% of the roughly 700 donors were used in a later genetic analysis, which treated that subset as a discovery cohort. Donor age, sex, ethnicity and CMV serostatus were compiled alongside the repertoire data. The T cell repertoires of 666 subjects were profiled by immunosequencing and related to cytomegalovirus serostatus. Approximately 330 gigabases of sequencing data and 91 million or so unique TCR sequences made up an early release that covered roughly 670 HLA-typed donors. In addition to the first cohort of approximately 670 subjects, a separate validation cohort of around 110 different subjects was used. Among around 400 genotyped donors of the cohort, an average of roughly 230,000 unique TCR beta nucleotide sequences was sequenced per donor, of which approximately 18% were non-productive. HLA typing included class I and class II loci at four-digit resolution. The genetic ancestry cluster associated with self-reported Caucasian donors included 70% to 85% of the 300 to 450 genotyped donors. Roughly five DR-DQ haplotypes were handled as single units for association and clustering because linkage in the cohort was strong. Typing coverage varied by locus: about 620-630 donors for A, B, C, DRB1 and DQB1; approximately 520 for DQA1; some 610 for DPA1; roughly 450 for DPB1. The study aimed to test whether cataloging public T cell receptors could reveal signatures of past pathogen exposure. To predict cytomegalovirus infection status, the study brought together high-throughput TCR immunosequencing, statistical association of individual TCRs with disease status, and machine learning. In a later analysis, previously published TCR beta repertoires from 670 or so donors were re-analyzed and high-resolution HLA genotyping was added so that TCR occurrence patterns could be studied. In an earlier analysis of over 550 of the donors, high-throughput TCR beta sequencing was used to judge whether each TCR beta V gene segment behaved as functional or pseudogenic. All discovery cohort repertoires had been generated on a single sequencing platform. What the authors observed across the whole study: Assigning TCR associations to individual alleles was difficult when HLA alleles, especially DR and DQ, strongly co-occurred. Some IMGT-functional V segments, including TRBV6-2 and TRBV6-3, could not be told apart with the 87-base-pair reads, so those segments were excluded. In an earlier analysis of fewer than 750 of the donors, most TCR beta V segments were observed in productive rearrangements about 87% or about 30% of the time, broadly matching IMGT annotations. According to the authors, the approach could potentially be generalized to other disease states and immunological phenotypes. A later analysis found that HLA-associated TCR beta chains were more clonally expanded and had lower generation probabilities than equally common non-associated chains. The presence/absence analyses assumed that sequencing depth was roughly uniform across donors, and that assumption may not be true. A cluster of highly shared sequence variants was judged likely to be a technical artifact of the sequencing pipeline. Because HLA typing was unavailable for some donors at each locus, only the typed subset was used in association tests. A later analysis associated 15,000 to 20,000 TCR beta sequences with specific HLA alleles at a false discovery rate of 0.05. Most CMV-associated TCR beta chains appeared to be HLA-restricted in a later analysis, and the HLA associations seemed to be driven largely by CMV exposure. According to a later genetic analysis, donors in an Asian-associated ancestry cluster had fewer N-insertions in productive TCRs than the roughly 670-donor mean. This cohort had only TCR beta chains sequenced, and the lack of alpha or paired-chain data limited which features could be detected. According to a later analysis, TCR association rates differed among HLA loci, with DRB1 alleles showing the most associated TCRs and HLA-C alleles showing the fewest. The study gave a list of some 150 TCR beta chains associated with cytomegalovirus. Most TCR sequences were seen in very few donors, while some public TCRs were found in many individuals. In vitro tests confirmed that a few of the cytomegalovirus-associated TCR beta chains recognize cytomegalovirus antigens. The classifier was reported to diagnose cytomegalovirus status with high specificity and sensitivity in both the original cohort and the validation cohort. A further reported finding was that TCR beta sequences accurately predicted the HLA-A and HLA-B alleles for most subjects in the first cohort. For the cohort, immune exposure information was limited to CMV serostatus. The earlier analysis of a few hundred of the donors excluded fewer than 20 rarely observed V segments, including chromosome 9 orphons, because counts were too low. Linkage disequilibrium might explain the correlated functional status among segregating V segments, but an unknown experimental factor could not be ruled out. In a later analysis, several top co-occurrence clusters were reported to appear linked to parvovirus B19, influenza, CMV and Epstein-Barr virus. V-gene and J-gene trimming of TCR beta chains was associated with a missense DCLRE1C variant in a later genetic analysis, and the association was replicated in an independent cohort.

The receptor library was made with the immunoSEQ multiplex PCR assay. For the multiplex PCR, a mixture combining 60 forward primers for TCR Vbeta segments and 13 reverse primers for TCR Jbeta segments was used. A multiplex PCR assay on genomic DNA amplified the CDR3 region of rearranged TCR beta genes. The amplified TCR beta libraries were sequenced on the Illumina HiSeq System as 87-base-pair reads. The study's processing was this. Across the 500 to 850 repertoires, a later analysis counted some 81 million unique TCR beta chains, roughly 11 million of which were shared by at least two donors. Raw reads were error-corrected and collapsed into unique sequences by a nearest-neighbor algorithm in which closely related sequences were merged to remove PCR and sequencing errors. To assign V, D and J gene segments, CDR3 sequences were aligned to IMGT reference sequences. For a sequence to be retained, a match of at least six nucleotides to both a V gene segment and a J gene segment was required. A rearrangement counted as productive if the CDR3 had no stop codons and remained in frame with V and J, and every other rearrangement counted as non-productive. CDR3 was defined according to IMGT convention as the region running from the second conserved V-encoded cysteine to the conserved J-encoded phenylalanine. In an earlier analysis of roughly 580 of the donors, sequences lacking an unambiguous match to a single V gene segment were excluded. In an earlier analysis of several hundred of the donors, V segments were called functional above 56.7% productive rearrangements and were called segregating when the between-donor standard deviation exceeded 5%. To diagnose cytomegalovirus status from the catalog of TCR beta chain sequences, a statistical classification framework was built. In a later analysis, TCR nucleotide sequences were compared against IMGT/GENE-DB human TR gene sequences so that V and J genes could be assigned. In a later analysis, CDR3 sequences and most-parsimonious VDJ recombination scenarios were assigned using the TCRdist pipeline. In a later analysis, each TCR beta chain was defined by its CDR3 amino acid sequence together with its V-gene family, and reads without a unique V-gene family were excluded. To address suspected cross-contamination and a sequencing artifact, a later analysis removed 550 to 750 highly shared, low-generation-probability nucleotide sequences. For each public chain, a later analysis derived a clonal expansion index from normalized ranks of inferred template counts within each repertoire. A later analysis computed generation probabilities with a VDJ recombination model fitted to out-of-frame rearrangements, and checked the results against IGoR. A later analysis scored TCR-TCR, TCR-HLA and TCR-CMV co-occurrence with hypergeometric tests, applying a repertoire-size bias correction to TCR pairs. To estimate false discovery rates, a later analysis permuted the HLA or CMV assignments 20 times. In a later analysis, co-occurring TCRs were grouped using DBSCAN, with TCRdist sequence similarity added in when clustering inside HLA-allele-positive subsets. Repertoires with fewer than 30,000 or more than 120,000 public chains, plus five repertoires with anomalous nucleotide sharing, were excluded from co-occurrence clustering. Entries here come from immuneACCESS through TCRdb and include only in-frame sequences with V and J called. Some clones fail to appear in such tables; in the studies checked, an unresolved V gene covers under half of the shortfall, and the cause of the remainder is unknown. V, J and clone size were drawn from that table, and D and trimming were deduced from the DNA. The table for this sample lists about 90,000 clones; 70% to 80% of them were counted only once. Around 22% of the sample lies in the top ten.

The cohort was made up of approximately 670 healthy bone marrow donors. All cohort members were sampled while nominally healthy, although unrecorded immune exposures were likely present. The donor tested CMV seropositive and was one of the 289 seropositive cohort members. A peripheral blood sample was provided by each donor, and peripheral blood mononuclear cells were used for TCR beta sequencing. The Qiagen DNeasy Blood Extraction Kit was used to extract genomic DNA from the blood cell samples. The CDR3, from cysteine to phenylalanine, totals 15 residues. Kept here is only the CDR3 DNA, which spans 45 bases and is read in frame from base 1. The V end loses 4 bases and the J end loses 7 bases, and a stretch of 19 bases separates them. Sequences MNHEY (CDR1) and SMNVEV (CDR2) are obtained from the germline V gene (reference sequence).

The chain is made from TRBV27 and TRBJ1-1, with TRBD1 tentatively as D gene (5 bases match). Input material: PBMCs. The TCR sequence derives from a man aged 25-40 years in good health and CMV-seropositive. The DNA reads TGTGCCAGCAGTTCCCCGGGACTTGATATCCTTGAAGCTTTCTTT. Its protein product is CASSSPGLDILEAFF.